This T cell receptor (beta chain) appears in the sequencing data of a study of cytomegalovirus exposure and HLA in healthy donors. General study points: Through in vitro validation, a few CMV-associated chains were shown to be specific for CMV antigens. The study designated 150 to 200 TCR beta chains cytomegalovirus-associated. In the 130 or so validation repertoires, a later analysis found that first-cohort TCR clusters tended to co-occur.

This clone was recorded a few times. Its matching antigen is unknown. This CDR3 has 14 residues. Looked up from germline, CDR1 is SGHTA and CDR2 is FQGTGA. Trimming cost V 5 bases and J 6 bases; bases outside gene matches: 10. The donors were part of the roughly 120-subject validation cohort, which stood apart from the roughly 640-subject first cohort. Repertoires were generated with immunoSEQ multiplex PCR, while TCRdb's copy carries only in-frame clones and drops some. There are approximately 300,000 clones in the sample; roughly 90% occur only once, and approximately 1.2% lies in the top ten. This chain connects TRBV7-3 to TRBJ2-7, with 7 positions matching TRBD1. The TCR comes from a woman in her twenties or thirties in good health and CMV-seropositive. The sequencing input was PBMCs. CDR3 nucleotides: TGTGCCAGCAGCCCGTCGTCGACAGGGCCCGAGCAGTACTTC. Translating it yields CASSPSSTGPEQYF.